These T cell receptor beta chains were read from a single sample in a study of pediatric ulcerative colitis. The data were produced by immunoSEQ multiplex PCR, yet TCRdb's version contains in-frame clones alone and is incomplete. The table includes tens of thousands of clones, about 90% detected once. Sequences were obtained from blood. The receptor source for this set is a boy between 10 and 17 years old with severe ulcerative colitis. The CDR3 runs from the conserved cysteine through the conserved F or W. The D gene is left open where the match is weak. Clone size is stated in some rows and not others, as once, few, many or a class when expanded.

clone size: .
J gene: TRBJ2-5
V gene: TRBV11-2
D gene: TRBD2
CDR3 protein: CASSLRLAGVVGETQYF
CDR3 DNA: TGTGCCAGCAGCTTAAGACTAGCGGGAGTCGTAGGAGAGACCCAGTACTTC

clone size: .
J gene: TRBJ1-5
V gene: TRBV18
D gene: .
CDR3 protein: CASSPEMGRGNNQPQHF
CDR3 DNA: TGTGCCAGCTCACCGGAGATGGGCAGGGGAAACAATCAGCCCCAGCATTTT

clone size: .
J gene: TRBJ1-5
V gene: TRBV19
D gene: .
CDR3 protein: CASSIITGINQPQHF
CDR3 DNA: TGTGCCAGTAGTATCATTACAGGTATCAATCAGCCCCAGCATTTT

clone size: .
J gene: TRBJ2-7
V gene: TRBV20-1
D gene: TRBD1
CDR3 protein: CSAADRDEQYF
CDR3 DNA: TGCAGTGCGGCCGACAGGGACGAGCAGTACTTC

clone size: .
J gene: TRBJ1-3
V gene: TRBV14
D gene: .
CDR3 protein: CASSQEIGNTIYF
CDR3 DNA: TGTGCCAGCAGCCAAGAAATCGGAAACACCATATATTTT

clone size: .
J gene: TRBJ2-7
V gene: TRBV7-5
D gene: .
CDR3 protein: CARSLRTGTYEQYF
CDR3 DNA: TGTGCCAGAAGCTTAAGGACAGGTACCTACGAGCAGTACTTC

clone size: .
J gene: TRBJ2-7
V gene: TRBV6-6
D gene: .
CDR3 protein: CASSPSGLFQGEQYF
CDR3 DNA: TGTGCCAGCAGTCCCTCGGGACTTTTCCAGGGGGAGCAGTACTTC

clone size: .
J gene: TRBJ2-1
V gene: TRBV7-9
D gene: TRBD1
CDR3 protein: CASALEGQGLWNEQFF
CDR3 DNA: TGTGCCAGCGCTCTGGAGGGACAGGGATTATGGAATGAGCAGTTCTTC

clone size: .
J gene: TRBJ2-7
V gene: TRBV18
D gene: TRBD2
CDR3 protein: CASSRGLAGGLEQYF
CDR3 DNA: TGTGCCAGCTCACGAGGGCTAGCGGGAGGTCTGGAGCAGTACTTC

clone size: .
J gene: TRBJ2-6
V gene: TRBV19
D gene: .
CDR3 protein: CASSPDRLSGANVLTF
CDR3 DNA: TGTGCCAGTAGTCCTGACAGACTCTCTGGGGCCAACGTCCTGACTTTC

clone size: .
J gene: TRBJ2-1
V gene: TRBV10-3
D gene: .
CDR3 protein: CAISEGVSSYNEQFF
CDR3 DNA: TGTGCCATCAGTGAGGGGGTAAGCTCCTACAATGAGCAGTTCTTC

clone size: .
J gene: TRBJ2-3
V gene: TRBV6-1
D gene: TRBD2
CDR3 protein: CASSDRKGTSSTDTQYF
CDR3 DNA: TGTGCCAGCAGTGACAGGAAGGGGACTAGTAGCACAGATACGCAGTATTTT

clone size: once
J gene: TRBJ2-7
V gene: TRBV10-3
D gene: TRBD2
CDR3 protein: CAISEIAGSYEQYF
CDR3 DNA: TGTGCCATCAGTGAAATAGCGGGCAGCTACGAGCAGTACTTC

clone size: .
J gene: TRBJ2-1
V gene: TRBV29-1
D gene: .
CDR3 protein: CSYLSQGSYNEQFF
CDR3 DNA: TGCAGCTACCTATCACAGGGCTCCTACAATGAGCAGTTCTTC

clone size: once
J gene: TRBJ2-1
V gene: TRBV7-8
D gene: TRBD2
CDR3 protein: CASSLRAGVGYNEQFF
CDR3 DNA: TGTGCCAGCAGCTTAAGAGCGGGAGTTGGGTACAATGAGCAGTTCTTC

clone size: .
J gene: TRBJ2-7
V gene: TRBV27
D gene: .
CDR3 protein: CASSLSFGQGSYEQYF
CDR3 DNA: TGTGCCAGCAGTTTATCATTTGGCCAGGGGAGCTACGAGCAGTACTTC

clone size: .
J gene: TRBJ1-2
V gene: TRBV11-1
D gene: .
CDR3 protein: CASSALRDAQLANYGYTF
CDR3 DNA: TGTGCCAGCAGCGCCCTCCGGGACGCACAGTTAGCTAACTATGGCTACACCTTC

clone size: .
J gene: TRBJ1-2
V gene: TRBV5-1
D gene: .
CDR3 protein: CASSTLEGNYGYTF
CDR3 DNA: TGCGCCAGCAGTACACTTGAGGGGAACTATGGCTACACCTTC

clone size: .
J gene: TRBJ2-3
V gene: TRBV18
D gene: TRBD2
CDR3 protein: CASSPWSAGLADTQYF
CDR3 DNA: TGTGCCAGCTCCCCCTGGTCAGCGGGACTTGCAGATACGCAGTATTTT

clone size: many
J gene: TRBJ2-7
V gene: TRBV7-8
D gene: TRBD1
CDR3 protein: CASSLTPGQGYEQYF
CDR3 DNA: TGTGCCAGCAGCCTGACGCCGGGACAGGGCTACGAGCAGTACTTC

clone size: once
J gene: TRBJ2-5
V gene: TRBV11-2
D gene: .
CDR3 protein: CASSLVGGERETQYF
CDR3 DNA: TGTGCCAGCAGCTTAGTTGGGGGAGAGCGAGAGACCCAGTACTTC

clone size: few
J gene: TRBJ1-2
V gene: TRBV25-1
D gene: .
CDR3 protein: CASSGIPGHYGYTF
CDR3 DNA: TGTGCCAGCAGTGGGATCCCAGGGCACTATGGCTACACCTTC

clone size: .
J gene: TRBJ2-5
V gene: TRBV4-1
D gene: TRBD2
CDR3 protein: CASSQDLASGGIQETQYF
CDR3 DNA: TGCGCCAGCAGCCAAGATCTTGCTAGCGGGGGGATCCAAGAGACCCAGTACTTC

clone size: .
J gene: TRBJ2-7
V gene: TRBV13
D gene: .
CDR3 protein: CASSLRSYEQYF
CDR3 DNA: TGTGCCAGCAGCTTACGCTCCTACGAGCAGTACTTC

clone size: .
J gene: TRBJ1-1
V gene: TRBV6-5
D gene: .
CDR3 protein: CASIKGSGTEAFF
CDR3 DNA: TGTGCCAGCATAAAGGGTTCGGGCACTGAAGCTTTCTTT

clone size: .
J gene: TRBJ1-4
V gene: TRBV4-3
D gene: TRBD1
CDR3 protein: CASSRQGADNEKLFF
CDR3 DNA: TGCGCCAGCAGCAGACAGGGGGCGGATAATGAAAAACTGTTTTTT

clone size: few
J gene: TRBJ2-7
V gene: TRBV6-6
D gene: .
CDR3 protein: CASSYLSREQYF
CDR3 DNA: TGTGCCAGCAGTTACCTCTCCAGGGAGCAGTACTTC

clone size: .
J gene: TRBJ1-2
V gene: TRBV6-5
D gene: .
CDR3 protein: CASSYKGGYTF
CDR3 DNA: TGTGCCAGCAGTTACAAGGGCGGCTACACCTTC

clone size: .
J gene: TRBJ2-7
V gene: TRBV2
D gene: .
CDR3 protein: CASSVRWHEQYF
CDR3 DNA: TGTGCCAGCAGTGTACGGTGGCACGAGCAGTACTTC

clone size: .
J gene: TRBJ2-1
V gene: TRBV2
D gene: .
CDR3 protein: CASSDSNSYNEQFF
CDR3 DNA: TGTGCCAGCAGTGACAGTAACTCCTACAATGAGCAGTTCTTC

clone size: .
J gene: TRBJ2-7
V gene: TRBV7-2
D gene: TRBD2
CDR3 protein: CASSLGTSFEQYF
CDR3 DNA: TGTGCCAGCAGCTTAGGGACTAGCTTCGAGCAGTACTTC

clone size: .
J gene: TRBJ2-1
V gene: TRBV19
D gene: TRBD2
CDR3 protein: CASSPGLAGDSEQFF
CDR3 DNA: TGTGCCAGTAGCCCTGGACTAGCGGGAGATAGTGAGCAGTTCTTC

clone size: .
J gene: TRBJ1-2
V gene: TRBV10-3
D gene: .
CDR3 protein: CAISEYGANYGYTF
CDR3 DNA: TGTGCCATCAGTGAGTATGGTGCCAACTATGGCTACACCTTC

clone size: .
J gene: TRBJ2-1
V gene: TRBV10-1
D gene: .
CDR3 protein: CASSETTGFSYNEQFF
CDR3 DNA: TGCGCCAGCAGTGAGACCACAGGGTTCTCCTACAATGAGCAGTTCTTC

clone size: .
J gene: TRBJ2-7
V gene: TRBV4-1
D gene: TRBD1
CDR3 protein: CASSLSTGPVHEQYF
CDR3 DNA: TGCGCCAGCAGCCTCTCGACAGGGCCGGTCCACGAGCAGTACTTC

clone size: .
J gene: TRBJ2-1
V gene: TRBV30
D gene: TRBD2
CDR3 protein: CAWTELAGGHNEQFF
CDR3 DNA: TGTGCCTGGACCGAGTTAGCGGGAGGGCACAATGAGCAGTTCTTC

clone size: .
J gene: TRBJ2-4
V gene: TRBV4-1
D gene: TRBD2
CDR3 protein: CASSPGLAGGPPKNIQYF
CDR3 DNA: TGCGCCAGCAGCCCGGGACTAGCGGGAGGCCCTCCCAAAAACATTCAGTACTTC

clone size: .
J gene: TRBJ1-1
V gene: TRBV10-3
D gene: .
CDR3 protein: CATDPDRNTEAFF
CDR3 DNA: TGTGCCACCGACCCGGACAGGAACACTGAAGCTTTCTTT

clone size: .
J gene: TRBJ2-7
V gene: TRBV10-1
D gene: TRBD2
CDR3 protein: CASRPRLAGRYEQYF
CDR3 DNA: TGCGCCAGCAGACCGAGACTAGCGGGAAGGTACGAGCAGTACTTC

clone size: .
J gene: TRBJ2-4
V gene: TRBV2
D gene: .
CDR3 protein: CASSYPGTGAKNIQYF
CDR3 DNA: TGTGCCAGCAGTTACCCCGGAACGGGGGCCAAAAACATTCAGTACTTC

clone size: .
J gene: TRBJ2-3
V gene: TRBV2
D gene: .
CDR3 protein: CASSDRSGGTDTQYF
CDR3 DNA: TGTGCCAGCAGTGATCGGTCGGGGGGCACAGATACGCAGTATTTT

clone size: .
J gene: TRBJ1-1
V gene: TRBV6-5
D gene: .
CDR3 protein: CASSYSEWPTGTEAFF
CDR3 DNA: TGTGCCAGCAGTTACTCCGAATGGCCTACAGGAACTGAAGCTTTCTTT

clone size: once
J gene: TRBJ2-1
V gene: TRBV25-1
D gene: TRBD2
CDR3 protein: CASSEPGLAGEEQFF
CDR3 DNA: TGTGCCAGCAGTGAGCCGGGACTAGCGGGAGAGGAGCAGTTCTTC

clone size: .
J gene: TRBJ2-1
V gene: TRBV19
D gene: TRBD2
CDR3 protein: CASSPTSGSTSYNEQFF
CDR3 DNA: TGTGCCAGTAGTCCCACTAGCGGGAGTACCTCCTACAATGAGCAGTTCTTC

clone size: .
J gene: TRBJ2-1
V gene: TRBV12-5
D gene: .
CDR3 protein: CASGLKAGLYNEQFF
CDR3 DNA: TGTGCTAGTGGTTTGAAAGCGGGCCTCTACAATGAGCAGTTCTTC

clone size: .
J gene: TRBJ2-7
V gene: TRBV7-9
D gene: .
CDR3 protein: CASSLRDNSYEQYF
CDR3 DNA: TGTGCCAGCAGCCTCCGGGACAACTCCTACGAGCAGTACTTC

clone size: .
J gene: TRBJ2-7
V gene: TRBV7-2
D gene: TRBD2
CDR3 protein: CASSLAPAGKAYEQYF
CDR3 DNA: TGTGCCAGCAGCTTAGCTCCAGCGGGAAAAGCCTACGAGCAGTACTTC

clone size: once
J gene: TRBJ2-1
V gene: TRBV30
D gene: TRBD1
CDR3 protein: CAWSGRDRGSHEQFF
CDR3 DNA: TGTGCCTGGAGTGGCCGGGACAGGGGGTCCCATGAGCAGTTCTTC

clone size: few
J gene: TRBJ1-2
V gene: TRBV19
D gene: TRBD1
CDR3 protein: CASSIRDSYQGYTF
CDR3 DNA: TGTGCCAGTAGTATAAGGGACAGTTACCAGGGCTACACCTTC

clone size: .
J gene: TRBJ1-1
V gene: TRBV7-9
D gene: .
CDR3 protein: CASIGVNTEAFF
CDR3 DNA: TGTGCCAGCATCGGGGTGAACACTGAAGCTTTCTTT

clone size: .
J gene: TRBJ1-3
V gene: TRBV19
D gene: .
CDR3 protein: CASSIAQSSGNTIYF
CDR3 DNA: TGTGCCAGTAGTATCGCACAGAGCTCTGGAAACACCATATATTTT

clone size: .
J gene: TRBJ1-6
V gene: TRBV28
D gene: TRBD1
CDR3 protein: CASSPPRSGQGNSPLHF
CDR3 DNA: TGTGCCAGCAGCCCCCCTCGGTCCGGACAGGGGAATTCACCCCTCCACTTT

clone size: few
J gene: TRBJ2-1
V gene: TRBV25-1
D gene: .
CDR3 protein: CASSVDNEQFF
CDR3 DNA: TGTGCCAGCAGTGTCGACAATGAGCAGTTCTTC

clone size: few
J gene: TRBJ1-3
V gene: TRBV9
D gene: TRBD1
CDR3 protein: CASSSRQGTGNTIYF
CDR3 DNA: TGTGCCAGCAGCAGTCGACAGGGGACCGGAAACACCATATATTTT

clone size: .
J gene: TRBJ2-5
V gene: TRBV1
D gene: .
CDR3 protein: CTSSQETYEREVEGETQYF
CDR3 DNA: TGCACCAGCAGCCAAGAAACTTATGAGCGGGAGGTGGAAGGGGAGACCCAGTACTTC

clone size: .
J gene: TRBJ2-7
V gene: TRBV6-5
D gene: TRBD2
CDR3 protein: CASSYRLAGSYEQYF
CDR3 DNA: TGTGCCAGCAGTTACCGGCTAGCGGGGTCCTACGAGCAGTACTTC

clone size: .
J gene: TRBJ2-5
V gene: TRBV5-4
D gene: TRBD2
CDR3 protein: CASSSGLAGGNRLGETQYF
CDR3 DNA: TGTGCCAGCAGCTCTGGACTAGCGGGAGGGAATAGGTTAGGAGAGACCCAGTACTTC

clone size: .
J gene: TRBJ2-2
V gene: TRBV19
D gene: TRBD2
CDR3 protein: CASSPPLRLAGRGELFF
CDR3 DNA: TGTGCCAGTAGTCCCCCGCTTCGACTAGCGGGACGCGGGGAGCTGTTTTTT

clone size: .
J gene: TRBJ1-4
V gene: TRBV7-9
D gene: .
CDR3 protein: CASSPADDEKLFF
CDR3 DNA: TGTGCCAGCAGCCCCGCGGATGATGAAAAACTGTTTTTT